This paragraph covers one T cell receptor beta chain sequence. The antigen remains unidentified. The primer mix had 60 Vbeta and 13 Jbeta primers. This table comes from immunoSEQ multiplex PCR, and its TCRdb copy is limited to in-frame clones, with some not included. This table has 90,000 to 150,000 clones, about 70% appearing once. This specimen comes from a study of cytomegalovirus exposure and HLA in healthy donors. Findings and limits, study-wide: Using a false discovery rate of 0.05, a later analysis showed that around 16,000 TCR beta sequences were associated with HLA alleles. A later analysis showed HLA-associated TCR beta chains outstripping equally common others in clonal expansion.

Germline CDR1 is SGHNT and CDR2 is YYREEE (reference sequence). CDR3 length equals 14 residues. With V trimmed by 4 bases and J by 3 bases, 3 bases remained unmatched. The sequence came from a woman aged 40 to 50 in good health and CMV-seropositive. The gene calls are TRBV5-4 and TRBJ2-3, with 9 nucleotides matching TRBD1. Sequences were obtained from PBMCs. The CDR3 region has the DNA TGTGCCAGCAGCACGGACAGGGGAACAGATACGCAGTATTTT. Encoded protein: CASSTDRGTDTQYF.